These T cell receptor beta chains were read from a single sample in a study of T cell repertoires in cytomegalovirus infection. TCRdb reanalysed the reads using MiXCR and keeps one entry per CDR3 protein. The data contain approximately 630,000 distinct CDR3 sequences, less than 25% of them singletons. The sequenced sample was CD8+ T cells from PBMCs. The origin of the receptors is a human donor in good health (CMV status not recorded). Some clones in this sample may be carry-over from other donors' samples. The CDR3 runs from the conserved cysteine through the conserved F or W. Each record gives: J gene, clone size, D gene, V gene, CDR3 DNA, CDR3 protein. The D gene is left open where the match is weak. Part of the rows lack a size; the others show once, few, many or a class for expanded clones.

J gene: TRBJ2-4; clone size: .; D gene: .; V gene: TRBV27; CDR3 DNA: TGTGCCAGCAGTTTCGGAGGGGGCAAAAACATTCAGTACTTC; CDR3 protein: CASSFGGGKNIQYF
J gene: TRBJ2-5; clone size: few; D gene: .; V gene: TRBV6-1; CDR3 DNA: TGTGCCAGCAGTGAATGGGTAGCAGAGACCCAGTACTTC; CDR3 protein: CASSEWVAETQYF
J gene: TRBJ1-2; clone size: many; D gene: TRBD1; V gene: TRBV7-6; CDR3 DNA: TGTGCCAGCAGTTGGGGACAGGGAAGGCGCGACTATGGCTACACCTTC; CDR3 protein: CASSWGQGRRDYGYTF
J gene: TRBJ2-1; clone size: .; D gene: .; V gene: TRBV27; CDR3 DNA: TGTGCCAGCAGTTTGCACACTTACAATGAGCAGTTCTTC; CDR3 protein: CASSLHTYNEQFF
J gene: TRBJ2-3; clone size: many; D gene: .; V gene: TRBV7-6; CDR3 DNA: TGTGCCAGCAGCTTGGGTGGCGGGGAAGATACGCAGTATTTT; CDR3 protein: CASSLGGGEDTQYF
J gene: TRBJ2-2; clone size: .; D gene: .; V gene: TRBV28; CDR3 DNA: TGTGCCAGCAGTTTAGTGGGTCCCCTGAACACCGGGGAGCTGTTTTTT; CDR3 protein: CASSLVGPLNTGELFF
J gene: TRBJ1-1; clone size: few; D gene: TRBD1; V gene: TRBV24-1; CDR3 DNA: TGTGCCACCTTGGGACAGGGAGAAACTGAAGCTTTCTTT; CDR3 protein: CATLGQGETEAFF
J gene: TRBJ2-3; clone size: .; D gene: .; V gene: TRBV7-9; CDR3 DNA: TGTGCCAGCAGCTTAGTTGAGGGGCCCTCAGATACGCGGTATTTT; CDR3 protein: CASSLVEGPSDTRYF
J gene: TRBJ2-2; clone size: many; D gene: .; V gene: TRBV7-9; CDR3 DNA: TGTGCCAGCAGCAGGGCCAGTCAGAACACCGGGGAGCTGTTTTTT; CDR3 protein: CASSRASQNTGELFF
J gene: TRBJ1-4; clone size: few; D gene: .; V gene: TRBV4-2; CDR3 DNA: TGTGCCAGCAGCCTCAAGGACAGAACCCGAAAACTGTTTTTT; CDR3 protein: CASSLKDRTRKLFF
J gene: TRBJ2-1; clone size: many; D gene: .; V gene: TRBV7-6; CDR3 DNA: TGTGCCAGCAGCTTACCCGGGGCCGGGAATGAGCAGTTCTTC; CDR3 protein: CASSLPGAGNEQFF
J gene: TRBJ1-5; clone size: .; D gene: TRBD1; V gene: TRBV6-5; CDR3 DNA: TGTGCCAGCAGTCCTGGGACAGGGTATGGCAATCAGCCCCAGCATTTT; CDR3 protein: CASSPGTGYGNQPQHF
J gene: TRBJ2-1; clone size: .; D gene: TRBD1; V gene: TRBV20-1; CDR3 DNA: TGCAGTGCTATGAGAGGCGGACAGGGGGCCTACAATGAGCAGTTCTTC; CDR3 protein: CSAMRGGQGAYNEQFF
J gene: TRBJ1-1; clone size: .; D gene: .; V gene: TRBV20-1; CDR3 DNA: TGCAGTGCTAGAGAAAGAGGGGTCACTGAAGCTTTCTTT; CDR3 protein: CSARERGVTEAFF
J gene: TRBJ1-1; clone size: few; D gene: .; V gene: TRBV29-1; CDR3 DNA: TGCAGCGTTCTTACAAAAAGAGCTTTCTTT; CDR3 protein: CSVLTKRAFF
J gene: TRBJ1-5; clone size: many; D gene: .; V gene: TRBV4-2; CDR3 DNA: TGTGCCAGCAGCCGTGAGGTCGGGGAAGGGAATCAGCCCCAGCATTTT; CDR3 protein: CASSREVGEGNQPQHF
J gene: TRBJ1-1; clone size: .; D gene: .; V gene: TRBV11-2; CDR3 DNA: TGTGCCAGCAGCTTAATCGGGGAATGGAACACTGAAGCTTTCTTT; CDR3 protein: CASSLIGEWNTEAFF
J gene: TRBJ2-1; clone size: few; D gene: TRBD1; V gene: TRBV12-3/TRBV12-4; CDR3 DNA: TGTGCCAGCAGTCTCCGCCGGGACAGGAGCTCCTACAATGAGCAGTTCTTC; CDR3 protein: CASSLRRDRSSYNEQFF
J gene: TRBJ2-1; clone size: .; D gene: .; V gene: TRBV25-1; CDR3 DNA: TGTGCCAGCAGTGAGGTAGCAGTAATTGGGGGTATGGCTGAGCAGTTCTTC; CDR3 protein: CASSEVAVIGGMAEQFF
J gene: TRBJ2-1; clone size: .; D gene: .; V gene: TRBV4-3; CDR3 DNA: TGCGCCAGCAGCCAAGATGGGGCAGATGAGCAGTTCTTC; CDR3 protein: CASSQDGADEQFF
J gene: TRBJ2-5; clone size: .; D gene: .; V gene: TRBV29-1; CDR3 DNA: TGCAGCGTCTCGCAAGAGACCCAGTACTTC; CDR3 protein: CSVSQETQYF
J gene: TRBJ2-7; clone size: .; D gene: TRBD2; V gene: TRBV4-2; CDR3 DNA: TGTGCCAGCAGCCAAGATTCCGGGGGGTCCGACTCCTACGAGCAGTACTTC; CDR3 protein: CASSQDSGGSDSYEQYF
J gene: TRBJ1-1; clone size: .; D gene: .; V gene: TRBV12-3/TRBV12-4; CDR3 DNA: TGTGCCAGCAGTTTACCGGGTTTTCAAGAAGCTTTCTTT; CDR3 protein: CASSLPGFQEAFF
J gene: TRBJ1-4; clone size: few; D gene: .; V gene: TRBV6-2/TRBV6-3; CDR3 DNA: TGTGCCAGCAGCCCGGGATTTTATGAAAAACTGTTTTTT; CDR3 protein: CASSPGFYEKLFF
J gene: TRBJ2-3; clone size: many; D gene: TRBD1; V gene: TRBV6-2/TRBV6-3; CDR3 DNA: TGTGCCAGCAGTTACTCGAGGGACAGAACTAGCACAGATACGCAGTATTTT; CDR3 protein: CASSYSRDRTSTDTQYF
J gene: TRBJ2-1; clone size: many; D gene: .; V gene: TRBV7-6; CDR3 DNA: TGTGCCAGCAGCTTACCCGGAACGGGTGAGCAGTTCTTC; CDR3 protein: CASSLPGTGEQFF
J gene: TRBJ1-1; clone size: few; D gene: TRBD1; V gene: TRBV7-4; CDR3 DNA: TGTGCCAGCAGCTTAGAGGGGGCAGGCGCTCGTAACACTGAAGCTTTCTTT; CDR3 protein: CASSLEGAGARNTEAFF
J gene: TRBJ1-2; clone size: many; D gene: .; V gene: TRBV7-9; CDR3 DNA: TGTGCCAGCAGCTTAGGGGTCGGAGTAAGCGGTAATGGCTACACCTTC; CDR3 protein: CASSLGVGVSGNGYTF
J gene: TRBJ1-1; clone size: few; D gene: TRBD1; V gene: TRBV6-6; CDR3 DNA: TGTGCCAGCAGTTCCTTCACAGGGGACACTGAAGCTTTCTTT; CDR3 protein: CASSSFTGDTEAFF
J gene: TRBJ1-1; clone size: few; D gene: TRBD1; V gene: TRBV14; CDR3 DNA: TGTGCCAGCAGCCAAGATACAGGGGCGGGAGGAGCTTTCTTT; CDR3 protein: CASSQDTGAGGAFF
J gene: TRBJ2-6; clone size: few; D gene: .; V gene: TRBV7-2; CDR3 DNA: TGTGCCAGCAGCGTCTTGCGTGCCGGGGCCAACGTCCTGACTTTC; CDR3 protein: CASSVLRAGANVLTF
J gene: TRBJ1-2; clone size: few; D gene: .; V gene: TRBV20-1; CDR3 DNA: TGCAGTGCTGAGCCAGGGTGGTATGGCTACACCTTC; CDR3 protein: CSAEPGWYGYTF
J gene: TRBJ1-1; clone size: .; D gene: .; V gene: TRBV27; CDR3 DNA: TGTGCCAGCAGCGGAAACACTGGCAGACCAGCTTTCTTT; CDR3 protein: CASSGNTGRPAFF
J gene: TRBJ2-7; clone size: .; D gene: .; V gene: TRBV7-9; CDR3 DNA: TGTGCCAGCAGCTTAGTGAGGACGGCAAGCTCCTACGAGCAGTACTTC; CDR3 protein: CASSLVRTASSYEQYF
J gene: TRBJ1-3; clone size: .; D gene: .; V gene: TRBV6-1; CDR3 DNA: TGTGCCAGCACTCAAAGCCCTAGGGGGGGATTCCCTGGAAACACCATATATTTT; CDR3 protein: CASTQSPRGGFPGNTIYF
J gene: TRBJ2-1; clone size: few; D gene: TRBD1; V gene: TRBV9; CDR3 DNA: TGTGCCAGCAGCGTAGAAGACAGGGCCAAGCAGTTCTTC; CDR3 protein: CASSVEDRAKQFF
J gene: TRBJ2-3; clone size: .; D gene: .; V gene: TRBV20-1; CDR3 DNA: TGCAGTGCTAATCCTAACGACAACACAGATACGCAGTATTTT; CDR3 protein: CSANPNDNTDTQYF
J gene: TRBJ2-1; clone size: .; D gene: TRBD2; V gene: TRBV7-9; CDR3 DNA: TGTGCCAGCAGCGGTAATCTAGCGGGTGAGCAGTTCTTC; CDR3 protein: CASSGNLAGEQFF
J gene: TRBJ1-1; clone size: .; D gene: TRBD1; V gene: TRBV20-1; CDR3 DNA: TGCAGTGCGAGGGACAGGGGACGATCTCCGGCTTTCTTT; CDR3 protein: CSARDRGRSPAFF
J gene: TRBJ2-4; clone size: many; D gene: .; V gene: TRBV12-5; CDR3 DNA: TGTGCTAGTGGTTTTGATTGGGACATTCAGTACTTC; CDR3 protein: CASGFDWDIQYF
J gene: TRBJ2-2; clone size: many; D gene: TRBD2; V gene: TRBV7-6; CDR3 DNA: TGTGCCAGCAGCTTAGAGGGCAGCGGGGGAAAAACCGGGGAGCTGTTTTTT; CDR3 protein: CASSLEGSGGKTGELFF
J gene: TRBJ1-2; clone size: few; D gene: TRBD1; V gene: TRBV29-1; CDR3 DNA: TGCAGCGCCCCGGGGCAGGGGGCGGGGATCCCCTATGGCTACACCTTC; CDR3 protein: CSAPGQGAGIPYGYTF
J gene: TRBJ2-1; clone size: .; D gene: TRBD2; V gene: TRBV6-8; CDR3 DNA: TGTGCCAGCAGCTTCCTTGGACTAGCGGGGGGGGGTAATGAGCAGTTCTTC; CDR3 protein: CASSFLGLAGGGNEQFF
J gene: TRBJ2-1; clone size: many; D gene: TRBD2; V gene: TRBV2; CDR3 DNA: TGTGCCAGCAGTGAAGTTAGCGGGGCCAATGAGCAGTTCTTC; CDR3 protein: CASSEVSGANEQFF
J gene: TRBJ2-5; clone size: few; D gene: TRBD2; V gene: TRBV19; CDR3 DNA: TGTGCCAGTAGTATAGTTCCGGGACTAACGTACCAAGAGACCCAGTACTTC; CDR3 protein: CASSIVPGLTYQETQYF
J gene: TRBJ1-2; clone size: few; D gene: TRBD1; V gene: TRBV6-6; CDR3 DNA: TGTGCCAGCAGTTACCTGGGACAGGGGGCGCATGGCTACACCTTC; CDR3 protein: CASSYLGQGAHGYTF
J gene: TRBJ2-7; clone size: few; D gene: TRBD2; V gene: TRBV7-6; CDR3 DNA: TGTGCCAGCAGCTTAAGGGAACCGGGACTAGCGGGCTACGAGCAGTACTTC; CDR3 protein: CASSLREPGLAGYEQYF
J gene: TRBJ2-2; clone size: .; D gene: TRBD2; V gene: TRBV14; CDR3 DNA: TGTGCCAGCAGCCAAGAGGTAGCGGGCACCGGGGAGCTGTTTTTT; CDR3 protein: CASSQEVAGTGELFF
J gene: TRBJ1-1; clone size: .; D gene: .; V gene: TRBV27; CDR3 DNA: TGTGCCAGCAGTCCCTCGGGAGCAGCGGAGAGAATGGCTTTCTTT; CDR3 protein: CASSPSGAAERMAFF
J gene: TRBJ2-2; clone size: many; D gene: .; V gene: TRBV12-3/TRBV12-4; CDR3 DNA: TGTGCCAGCAGTTTAGAGGATACTAACACCGGGGAGCTGTTTTTT; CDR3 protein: CASSLEDTNTGELFF
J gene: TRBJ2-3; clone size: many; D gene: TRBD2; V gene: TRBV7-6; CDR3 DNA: TGTGCCAGCAGCTGGCAGACTAGCGGGGGTGATACGCAGTATTTT; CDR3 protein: CASSWQTSGGDTQYF
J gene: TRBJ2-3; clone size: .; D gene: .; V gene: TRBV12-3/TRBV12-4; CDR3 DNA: TGTGCCAGCAACTTCTGGAGCGGCCGGGGCACAGATACGCAGTATTTT; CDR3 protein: CASNFWSGRGTDTQYF
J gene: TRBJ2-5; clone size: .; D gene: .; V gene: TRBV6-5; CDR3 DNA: TGTGTCAGCAGTTTCCTTCCCGGTTCGGAGACCCAGTACTTC; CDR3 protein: CVSSFLPGSETQYF
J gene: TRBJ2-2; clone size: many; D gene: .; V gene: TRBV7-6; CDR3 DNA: TGTGCCAGCAGCTTAGCCATAACCCCACTCGAATCCGGGGAGCTGTTTTTT; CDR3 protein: CASSLAITPLESGELFF
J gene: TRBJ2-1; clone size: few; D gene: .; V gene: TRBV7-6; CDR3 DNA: TGTGCCAGCAGCTTAGAACGGCTCAATGAGCAGTTCTTC; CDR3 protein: CASSLERLNEQFF